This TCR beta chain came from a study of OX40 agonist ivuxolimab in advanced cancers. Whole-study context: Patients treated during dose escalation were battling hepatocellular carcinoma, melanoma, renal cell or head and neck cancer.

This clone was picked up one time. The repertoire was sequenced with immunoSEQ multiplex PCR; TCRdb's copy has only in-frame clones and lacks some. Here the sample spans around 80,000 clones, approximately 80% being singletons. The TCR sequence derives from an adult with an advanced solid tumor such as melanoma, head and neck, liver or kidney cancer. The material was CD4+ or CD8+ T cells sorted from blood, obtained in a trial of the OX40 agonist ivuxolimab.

The CDR3 is CASSPSRVGETQYF. DNA of the CDR3: TGTGCCAGCAGCCCTTCGAGGGTAGGGGAGACCCAGTACTTC. The gene calls are TRBV7-2 and TRBJ2-5, with D perhaps TRBD2 (5 bases). The germline V gene has CDR1 SGHTA and CDR2 FQGNSA. V gave up 5 bases and J gave up 5 bases, with 15 bases separating them. The CDR3 sequence is 14 residues long. Using reference TRBV7-2 and TRBJ2-5 for the parts outside the CDR3, the full variable domain is GAGVSQSPSNKVTEKGKDVELRCDPISGHTALYWYRQSLGQGLEFLIYFQGNSAPDKSGLPSDRFSAERTGGSVSTLTIQRTQQEDSAVYLCASSPSRVGETQYFGPGTRLLVL.